This TCR beta chain originates from a study of T cell changes during pregnancy in multiple sclerosis. The table came from immunoSEQ multiplex PCR; TCRdb's copy has only in-frame clones and leaves some out. Among about 69,000 clones listed, 75% to 95% were seen once. The ends were cut back, 6 bases at V and 2 bases at J, with 21 bases in the middle. The CDR3 extends over 17 amino acids. Germline V gene sequence: CDR1 MNHGY, CDR2 SAAAGT. The sample consisted of CD4+ T cells from peripheral blood mononuclear cells, taken in the third trimester of pregnancy. This receptor was taken from a female donor in good health, enrolled as a control in a pregnancy study. The chain uses TRBV6-8 and TRBJ2-3; D unclear. CDR3 DNA sequence: TGTGCCAGCAGCCCTCGCGGCCGCCGATGGCACACAGATACGCAGTATTTT. Translated: CASSPRGRRWHTDTQYF.